This T cell receptor (beta chain) is from a study of vaccination and CD4 T cells after COVID-19. Turning to the study itself: Convalescent donors totaled six males and four females, including two who were Hispanic.

The treatment was: roughly 11-day PBMC culture with coronavirus spike peptide pools or control peptides (ViraFEST assay). Culture proceeded for approximately 11 days, and CD4+ T cells were then isolated by negative selection. Losses at the gene ends were 4 bases for V and 3 bases for J; bases not matched to a gene: 13. This CDR3 comprises 17 residues. Germline V gene data show CDR1 as MGHRA and CDR2 as YSYEKL. The Oncomine TCR Beta short-read assay sequenced DNA from cultured CD4+ T cells. MiXCR, run by TCRdb on the PCR reads, gives a single entry per CDR3 protein. Of roughly 25,000 distinct CDR3 sequences detected, around three fifths appear once; the ten largest clones hold 2.8%. Points on this clonotype: No antigen is known for it.

Sequencing was done on a sample of CD4+ T cells from blood, cultured in vitro. The receptor comes from a human donor who had recovered from COVID-19. This rearrangement joins TRBV4-1 to TRBJ2-3; TRBD2 matches at 7 bases. The CDR3 DNA sequence: TGCGCCAGCAGCCTGGGGGGGGGTGCGGGGTCGACAGATACGCAGTATTTT. Amino acids: CASSLGGGAGSTDTQYF.